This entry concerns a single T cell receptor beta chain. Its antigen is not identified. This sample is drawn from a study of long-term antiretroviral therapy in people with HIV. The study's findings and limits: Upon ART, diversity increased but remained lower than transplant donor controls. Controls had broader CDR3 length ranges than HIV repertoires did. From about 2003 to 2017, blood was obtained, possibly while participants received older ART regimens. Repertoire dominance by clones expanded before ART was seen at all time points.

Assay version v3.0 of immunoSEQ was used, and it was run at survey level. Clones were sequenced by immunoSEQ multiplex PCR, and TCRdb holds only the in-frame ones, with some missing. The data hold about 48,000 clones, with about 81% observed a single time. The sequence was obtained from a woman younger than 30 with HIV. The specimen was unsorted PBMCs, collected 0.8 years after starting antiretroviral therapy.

The CDR3 sequence: CASSEAGPNTEAFF. The DNA for the CDR3 is TGTGCCAGCAGTGAAGCAGGGCCGAACACTGAAGCTTTCTTT. The chain links TRBV6-1 to TRBJ1-1; no firm D call. There are 14 residues in the CDR3. Germline lookup yields CDR1 MNHNS and CDR2 SASEGT. Trimming removed 0 bases from V and 1 base from J, with 6 bases in between.